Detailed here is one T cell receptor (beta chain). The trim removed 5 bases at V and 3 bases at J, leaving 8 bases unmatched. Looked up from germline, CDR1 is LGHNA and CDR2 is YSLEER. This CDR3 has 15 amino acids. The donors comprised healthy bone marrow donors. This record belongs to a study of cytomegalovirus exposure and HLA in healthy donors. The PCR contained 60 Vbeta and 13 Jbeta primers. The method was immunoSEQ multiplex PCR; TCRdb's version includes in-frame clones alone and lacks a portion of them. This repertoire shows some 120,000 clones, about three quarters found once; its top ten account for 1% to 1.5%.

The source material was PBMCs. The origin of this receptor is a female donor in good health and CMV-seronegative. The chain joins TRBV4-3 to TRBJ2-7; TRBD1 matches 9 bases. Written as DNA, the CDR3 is TGCGCCAGCAGCTCCGGGACAGGGAACGTCTACGAGCAGTACTTC. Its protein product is CASSSGTGNVYEQYF.